The present entry profiles one TCR beta chain with its context. Its target is not known. Each TCR beta library was made by quantitative 5'-RACE that incorporated molecular barcodes. Each CDR3 protein gets one entry after TCRdb re-called the 5' RACE reads with MiXCR. The repertoire holds around 300,000 distinct CDR3 sequences, with over 12% as singletons. This sample was taken from a study of CD8 T cells in ankylosing spondylitis. The study, taken as a whole, reports: Peripheral blood held disease-linked clones only at relatively low frequency, and these were CD8+. Disease-linked clones reportedly concentrated significantly in matched ankylosing spondylitis synovial fluid. In ankylosing spondylitis blood, a motif of fewer than 10 highly homologous TCR beta variants appeared characteristic.

The V gene's germline CDR1 is LGHDT and CDR2 YNNKEL (reference sequence). V was trimmed by 1 base and J by 1 base, leaving 10 bases between them. This CDR3 contains 16 residues. The rearrangement uses TRBV3-1 and TRBJ2-2; D gene uncertain. The receptor was derived from a male donor with ankylosing spondylitis or in good health (not recorded which). The sequenced sample consisted of blood, either unsorted or a sorted T cell fraction (not recorded which). CDR3: CASSQAAFMNTGELFF. DNA of the CDR3: TGTGCCAGCAGCCAAGCGGCCTTTATGAACACCGGGGAGCTGTTTTTT.